Listed below are T cell receptor beta chains from one sample, sequenced in a study of blood T cell repertoires in COVID-19. Repertoires were generated with immunoSEQ multiplex PCR, while TCRdb's copy carries only in-frame clones and drops some. The repertoire has about 350,000 clones, roughly 86% of them found once; the top ten carry roughly 9.9%. Material: peripheral blood. Receptors originate from a man between 25 and 39 years old with COVID-19, enrolled during active disease. The conserved cysteine and the conserved F or W are not part of the CDR3 here. Clone size is given for some rows only: seen once, a few or many times, or a class if the clone is expanded.

>TRBJ2-2|-|16|TRBV19
ASSISTSGGVFTGELF
>TRBJ2-7|once|12|TRBV2
ASSERGGGNEQY
>TRBJ2-3|once|12|TRBV18
ASSPGRGMDTQY
>TRBJ1-1|few|15|TRBV15
ATSREGTGGRRTEAF
>TRBJ2-7|-|11|TRBV4-1
ASSQDMQSEQY
>TRBJ2-1|-|13|TRBV9
ASSSDGTRGNEQF
>TRBJ2-2|-|13|TRBV11-1
ASSPFGSVGGELF
>TRBJ1-4|-|12|TRBV5-1
ASSSGQTNEKLF
>TRBJ2-5|-|11|TRBV5-1
ASSLGQGETQY
>TRBJ2-7|-|13|TRBV5-4
ASSLGRVVAYEQY
>TRBJ2-3|-|12|TRBV9
ASSWSGGGDTQY
>TRBJ1-5|few|12|TRBV6-5
ASSPLGKHQPQH
>TRBJ1-2|-|13|TRBV3-1/TRBV3-2
ASSQGTFRGYGYT
>TRBJ2-1|few|14|TRBV19
ASSMGNRGKFNEQF
>TRBJ1-2|-|12|TRBV29-1
SVDIRRANYGYT
>TRBJ2-2|-|13|TRBV28
ASSSHRGRTGELF
>TRBJ2-3|-|15|TRBV21-1
ASSTRLAGIPTDTQY
>TRBJ1-5|-|12|TRBV5-5
ASSSDPDSQPQH
>TRBJ1-6|few|11|TRBV19
ASTDRLKDSLH
>TRBJ2-5|-|13|TRBV18
ASSPRSGPSGTQY
>TRBJ2-5|-|13|TRBV6-2/TRBV6-3
ASSYSRFLQETQY
>TRBJ2-1|-|12|TRBV6-5
ASSWDRKSNEQF
>TRBJ2-3|-|13|TRBV10-3
AIRDITTSTDTQY
>TRBJ2-5|-|13|TRBV27
ASSPYGTVQETQY
>TRBJ2-4|-|13|TRBV6-5
ASTPGGVTKNIQY
>TRBJ2-7|-|12|TRBV6-5
ASTHGTAPYEQY
>TRBJ1-1|-|10|TRBV19
ASSIGQIEAF
>TRBJ2-7|-|12|TRBV7-9
ASSFRRESYEQY
>TRBJ2-7|-|13|TRBV28
ASSFGGRVPHEQY
>TRBJ2-7|-|12|TRBV28
ASSPGLGTYEQY
>TRBJ2-3|-|12|TRBV15
ATSRGASTDTQY
>TRBJ2-2|-|14|TRBV12-5
ASGLVLAGVTGELF
>TRBJ2-3|-|12|TRBV6-2/TRBV6-3
ASSFRTGPDTQY
>TRBJ2-1|-|10|TRBV5-8
ASSFGYNEQF
>TRBJ1-3|-|12|TRBV21-1
ASSPLYSGNTIY
>TRBJ1-2|-|13|TRBV28
ASSTVRTGGNGYT
>TRBJ2-3|-|15|TRBV3-1/TRBV3-2
ASSQVGRGGCADTQY
>TRBJ1-2|-|13|TRBV28
ASRWGGGENYGYT
>TRBJ1-2|-|14|TRBV25-1
ASSGLGAARSYGYT
>TRBJ2-1|few|13|TRBV9
ASSVDLSGRNEQF
>TRBJ1-1|-|12|TRBV15
ATSRDRVFAEAF
>TRBJ2-1|-|13|TRBV7-9
ASSVRGFQYNEQF
>TRBJ1-6|-|12|TRBV25-1
ASSVTGGSSPLH
>TRBJ1-2|-|16|TRBV25-1
ASSESVVGGEFLDGYT
>TRBJ2-2|-|14|TRBV4-1
ASSQTGTLNTGELF
>TRBJ2-3|-|16|TRBV7-3
ASSLTATGGAGTDTQY
>TRBJ2-3|-|13|TRBV29-1
SVEYAGRGTDTQY
>TRBJ2-4|-|19|TRBV4-2
ASSQDPGGWELAGALDIQY
>TRBJ2-3|-|12|TRBV7-3
ASSLSGGTDTQY
>TRBJ1-2|-|13|TRBV7-9
ASSLSGQGPSGYT
>TRBJ1-1|-|19|TRBV23-1
ASSQSLRFVVKGPGDTEAF
>TRBJ1-1|-|12|TRBV28
ASSLVQGNTEAF